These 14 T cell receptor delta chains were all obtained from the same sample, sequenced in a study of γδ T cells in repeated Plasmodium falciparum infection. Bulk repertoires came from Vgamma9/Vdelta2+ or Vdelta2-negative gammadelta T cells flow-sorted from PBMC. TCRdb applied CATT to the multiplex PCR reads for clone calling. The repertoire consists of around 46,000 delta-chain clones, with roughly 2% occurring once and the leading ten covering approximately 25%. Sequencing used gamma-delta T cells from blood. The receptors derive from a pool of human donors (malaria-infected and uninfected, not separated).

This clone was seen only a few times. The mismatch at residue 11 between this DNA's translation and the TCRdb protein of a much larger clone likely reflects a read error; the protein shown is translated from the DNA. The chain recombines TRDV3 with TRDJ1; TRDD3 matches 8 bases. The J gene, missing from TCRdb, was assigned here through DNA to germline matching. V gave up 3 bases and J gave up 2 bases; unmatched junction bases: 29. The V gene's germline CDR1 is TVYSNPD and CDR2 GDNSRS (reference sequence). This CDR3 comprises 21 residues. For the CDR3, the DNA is TGTGCCTTCCCGCGGGGCCTTCCCCGAAACGGGGGGATAGTAGCGACCGATAAACTCATCTTT. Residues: CAFPRGLPRNGGIVATDKLIF.

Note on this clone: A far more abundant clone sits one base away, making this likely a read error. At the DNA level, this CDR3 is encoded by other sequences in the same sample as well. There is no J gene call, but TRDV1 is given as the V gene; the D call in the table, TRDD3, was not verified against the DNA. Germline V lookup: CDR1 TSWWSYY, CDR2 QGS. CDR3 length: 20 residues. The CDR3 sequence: CALGERPPRWGIYSTDKLIF. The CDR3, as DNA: TGTGCTCTTGGGGAACGACCCCCCCGCTGGGGGATATATTCCACCGATAAACTCATCTTC.

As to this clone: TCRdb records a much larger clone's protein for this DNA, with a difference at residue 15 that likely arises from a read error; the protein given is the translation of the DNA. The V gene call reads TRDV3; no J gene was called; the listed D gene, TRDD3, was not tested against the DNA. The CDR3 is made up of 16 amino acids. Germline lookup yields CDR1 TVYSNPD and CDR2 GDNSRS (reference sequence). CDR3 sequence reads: CASGRQTFRRDSRLTF. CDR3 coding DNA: TGTGCCTCCGGGCGGCAAACGTTCAGGAGGGATAGCAGACTCACCTTT.

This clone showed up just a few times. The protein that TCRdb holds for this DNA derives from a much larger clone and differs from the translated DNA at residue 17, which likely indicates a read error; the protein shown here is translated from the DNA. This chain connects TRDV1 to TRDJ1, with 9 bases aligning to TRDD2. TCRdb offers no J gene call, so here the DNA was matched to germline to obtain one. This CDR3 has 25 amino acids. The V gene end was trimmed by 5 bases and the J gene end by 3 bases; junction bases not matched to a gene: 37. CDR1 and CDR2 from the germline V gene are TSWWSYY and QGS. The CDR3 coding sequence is TGTGCTCTTGGGAACCCCCTTCCTACAGTCCTCTACTTACTGGGTTCGACAGGAGCATCCGATAAACTCATCTTT. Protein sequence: CALGNPLPTVLYLLGSTGASDKLIF.

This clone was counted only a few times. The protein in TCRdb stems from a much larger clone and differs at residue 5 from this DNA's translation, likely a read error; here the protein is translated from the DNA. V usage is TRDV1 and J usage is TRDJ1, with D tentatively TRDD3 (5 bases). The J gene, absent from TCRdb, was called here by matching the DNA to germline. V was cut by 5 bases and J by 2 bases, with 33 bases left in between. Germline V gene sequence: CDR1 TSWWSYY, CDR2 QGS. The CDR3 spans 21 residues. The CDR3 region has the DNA TGTGCTCTTGGGAAACCGAGCTTCACTAATTTACACCTCAGGGGGACCGATAAACTCATCTTT. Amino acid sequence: CALGKPSFTNLHLRGTDKLIF.

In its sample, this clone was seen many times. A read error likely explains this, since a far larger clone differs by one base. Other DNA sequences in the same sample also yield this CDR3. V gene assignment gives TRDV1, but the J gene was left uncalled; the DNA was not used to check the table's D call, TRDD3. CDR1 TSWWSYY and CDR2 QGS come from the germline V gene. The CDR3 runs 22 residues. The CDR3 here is CALGENQFKYWGTPLYTDKLIF. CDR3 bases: TGTGCTCTTGGGGAAAACCAATTCAAGTACTGGGGGACACCTCTGTACACCGATAAACTCATCTTC.

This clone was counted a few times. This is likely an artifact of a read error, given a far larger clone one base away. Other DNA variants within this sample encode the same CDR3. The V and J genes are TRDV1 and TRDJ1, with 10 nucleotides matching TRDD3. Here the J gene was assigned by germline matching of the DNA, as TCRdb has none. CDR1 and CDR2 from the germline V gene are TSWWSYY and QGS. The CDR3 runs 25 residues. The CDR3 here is CALGEEVGVIVLGGIRSLNTDKLIF. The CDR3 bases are TGTGCTCTCGGGGAAGAAGTGGGAGTGATCGTCCTAGGGGGGATACGATCCCTGAACACCGATAAACTCATCTTT.

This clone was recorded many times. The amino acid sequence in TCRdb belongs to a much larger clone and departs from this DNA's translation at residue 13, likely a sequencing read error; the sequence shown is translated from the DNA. CDR3 in DNA: TGTGCTCTTGGGTACAATCTACGGCGGGGGATACGTGCTTCCGATAAACTCATCTTT. Its translation: CALGYNLRRGIRASDKLIF. The V and J genes are TRDV1 and TRDJ1, with 10 bases that match TRDD3. Here the J gene came from matching the DNA to germline, since TCRdb omits it. CDR1 is TSWWSYY, CDR2 QGS, per germline. The trim removed 5 bases at V and 3 bases at J, leaving 18 bases unmatched. The length of the CDR3 is 19 residues.

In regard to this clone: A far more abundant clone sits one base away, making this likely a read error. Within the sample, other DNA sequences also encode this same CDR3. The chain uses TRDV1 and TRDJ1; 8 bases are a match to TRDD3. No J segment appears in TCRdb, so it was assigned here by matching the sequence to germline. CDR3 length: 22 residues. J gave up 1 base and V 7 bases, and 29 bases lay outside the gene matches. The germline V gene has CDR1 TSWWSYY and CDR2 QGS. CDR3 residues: CALESALGLPWVWGRGTDKLIF. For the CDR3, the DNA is TGTGCTCTTGAATCCGCGCTTGGCCTTCCCTGGGTCTGGGGGAGGGGCACCGATAAACTCATCTTT.

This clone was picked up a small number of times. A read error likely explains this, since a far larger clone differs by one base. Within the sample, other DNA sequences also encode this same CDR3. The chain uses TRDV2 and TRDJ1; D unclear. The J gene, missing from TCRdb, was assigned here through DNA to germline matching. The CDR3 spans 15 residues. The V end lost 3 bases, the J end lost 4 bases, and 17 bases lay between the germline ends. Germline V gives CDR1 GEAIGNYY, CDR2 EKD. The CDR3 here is CACDVVGGQGDKLIF. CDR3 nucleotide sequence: TGTGCCTGTGACGTGGTGGGTGGCCAAGGCGATAAACTCATCTTT.

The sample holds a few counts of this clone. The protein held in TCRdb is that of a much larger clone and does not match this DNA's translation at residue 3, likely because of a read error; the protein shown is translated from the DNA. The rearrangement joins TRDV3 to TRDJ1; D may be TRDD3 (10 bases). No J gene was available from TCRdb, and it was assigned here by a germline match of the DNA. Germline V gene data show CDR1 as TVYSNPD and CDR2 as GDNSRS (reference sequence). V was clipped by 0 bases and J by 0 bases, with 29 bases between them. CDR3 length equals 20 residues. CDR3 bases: TGTGCCTTTAGCCCTTCCTACGATACGTTTACTGGGGGATACACCGATAAACTCATCTTT. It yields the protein CAFSPSYDTFTGGYTDKLIF.

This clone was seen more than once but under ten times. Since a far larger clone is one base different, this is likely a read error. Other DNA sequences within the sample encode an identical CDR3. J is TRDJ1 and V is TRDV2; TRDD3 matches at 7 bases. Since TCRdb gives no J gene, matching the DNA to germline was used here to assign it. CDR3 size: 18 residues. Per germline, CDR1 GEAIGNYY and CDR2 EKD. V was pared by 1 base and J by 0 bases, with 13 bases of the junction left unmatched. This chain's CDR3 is CACDTLSTGEQYTDKLIF. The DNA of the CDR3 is TGTGCCTGTGACACGCTAAGTACTGGGGAACAGTACACCGATAAACTCATCTTT.

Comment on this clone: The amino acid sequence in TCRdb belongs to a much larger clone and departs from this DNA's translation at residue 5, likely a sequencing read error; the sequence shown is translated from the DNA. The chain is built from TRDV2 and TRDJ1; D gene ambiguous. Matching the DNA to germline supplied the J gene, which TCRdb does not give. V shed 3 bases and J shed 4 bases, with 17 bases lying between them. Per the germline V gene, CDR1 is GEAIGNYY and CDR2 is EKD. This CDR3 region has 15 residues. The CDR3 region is CACDSVGTLGDKLIF. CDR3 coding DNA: TGTGCCTGTGACTCCGTGGGAACCTTGGGCGATAAACTCATCTTT.

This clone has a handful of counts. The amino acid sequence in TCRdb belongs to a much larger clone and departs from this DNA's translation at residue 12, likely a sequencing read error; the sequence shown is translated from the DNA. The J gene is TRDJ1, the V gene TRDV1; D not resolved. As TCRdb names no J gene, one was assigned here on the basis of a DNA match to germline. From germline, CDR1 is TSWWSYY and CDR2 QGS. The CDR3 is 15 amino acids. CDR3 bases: TGTGCTCTTGGGGAAATCTTAGGGTACACCGATAGACTCATCTTT. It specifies CALGEILGYTDRLIF.